This passage covers 18 T cell receptor beta chains from one sample sequenced in a study of T cells in Graves' hyperthyroidism and ophthalmopathy (dated 2019 in TCRdb). Library preparation was by multiplex PCR. The listed sequencing device is Illumina HiSeq 2000. Amplification of TCR beta CDR3 regions was carried out from RNA transcripts. The first round of RT-PCR for the TCR CDR3 was performed with the HTBI primer set and the Qiagen OneStep RT-PCR kit. TCRdb reanalyzed the raw reads on its own, using fastp at Q25 for trimming and MiXCR for clone calling, and kept in-frame beta chains. Every CDR3 protein is listed once, alongside the most common genes and DNA of its rows. Counted in this sample were 300,000 to 400,000 distinct CDR3 sequences; roughly 13% of them appeared once. The ten largest clones represent 9.2% of the sample. Source material: blood. Receptor source: a woman younger than 30 with Graves' hyperthyroidism.

The sample holds many counts of this clonotype. The V and J genes are TRBV12-3 or TRBV12-4 and TRBJ1-3, with D uncertain. The CDR3 consists of 14 residues. V was clipped by 7 bases and J by 5 bases, with 15 bases between them. CDR3 amino acids: CASTPPGDRNTIYF. In nucleotides, the CDR3 is TGTGCCAGCACCCCCCCTGGCGACCGAAACACCATATATTTT.

Turning to this clonotype: A much more abundant neighbour one base away suggests this may be a read error. The chain is built from TRBV20-1 and TRBJ2-2; TRBD1 matches 9 bases. The CDR3 covers 13 residues. Looked up from germline, CDR1 is DFQATT and CDR2 is SNEGSKA (reference sequence). CDR3 residues: CSTRDRDPGELFF. The CDR3 DNA reads as TGCAGTACTAGGGACAGGGATCCCGGGGAGCTGTTTTTT.

This clonotype was observed many times. V gene TRBV6-1 combines with J gene TRBJ2-5; D is unclear. Germline CDR1 reads MNHNS; CDR2 reads SASEGT. V lost 6 bases and J lost 0, with 8 bases in between. CDR3 length equals 13 residues. The DNA of the CDR3 is TGTGCCAGCAGCCGAGAATACCAAGAGACCCAGTACTTC. It is translated as CASSREYQETQYF.

This chain links TRBV28 with TRBJ1-3, with no clear D. The CDR3 totals 14 residues. Looked up from germline, CDR1 is MDHEN and CDR2 is SYDVKM. Trimming took 10 bases from V and 0 from J, leaving 13 bases between them. CDR3 bases: TGTGCCACCCGGCCGGGGTCCTCTGGAAACACCATATATTTT. Translation: CATRPGSSGNTIYF.

This clonotype has at least ten counts. The chain couples TRBV11-1 to TRBJ1-1, with a possible D match to TRBD1 (6 bases). Germline assignment: CDR1 SGHAT and CDR2 FQDESV (reference sequence). Trimming pared 5 bases from V and 0 bases from J, leaving 13 bases between. The CDR3 has 15 residues. CDR3 sequence (DNA): TGTGCCAGCAGCCCACCGACAGGAGTGAACACTGAAGCTTTCTTT. It encodes CASSPPTGVNTEAFF. Supplemented by reference TRBV11-1 and TRBJ1-1, the full variable domain reads EAEVAQSPRYKITEKSQAVAFWCDPISGHATLYWYRQILGQGPELLVQFQDESVVDDSQLPKDRFSAERLKGVDSTLKIQPAELGDSAMYLCASSPPTGVNTEAFFGQGTRLTVV.

In its sample, this clonotype was seen a few times. The J gene is TRBJ2-4, the V gene TRBV19; possibly TRBD2 for D (6 bases). V dropped 6 bases and J dropped 3 bases, with 6 bases sitting between them. The length of the CDR3 is 12 residues. The germline gives CDR1 LNHDA, CDR2 SQIVND (reference sequence). The CDR3: CASRGGKNIQYF. CDR3 coding DNA: TGTGCCAGTAGGGGGGGCAAAAACATTCAGTACTTC.

Many counts were recorded for this clonotype. The gene calls are TRBV5-5 and TRBJ2-1; D gene uncertain. The V gene's germline CDR1 is SGHKS and CDR2 YYEKEE (reference sequence). Deletions cut 0 bases from V and 11 bases from J, with 12 bases between. The length of the CDR3 is 13 residues. The CDR3 coding sequence is TGTGCCAGCAGCTTGGACGGTGGCCGGCAGCAGTTCTTC. Translating it yields CASSLDGGRQQFF. Using reference TRBV5-5 and TRBJ2-1 for the parts outside the CDR3, the full variable domain is DAGVTQSPTHLIKTRGQQVTLRCSPISGHKSVSWYQQVLGQGPQFIFQYYEKEERGRGNFPDRFSARQFPNYSSELNVNALLLGDSALYLCASSLDGGRQQFFGPGTRLTVL.

On this clonotype itself: A much larger clone is a single base away; this may be a read error. The chain combines TRBV2 with TRBJ1-6; TRBD1 is a possible D gene (6 bases). Germline CDR1 SNHLY, CDR2 FYNNEI. The ends were cut back, 7 bases at V and 2 bases at J, with 15 bases in the middle. The CDR3 length is 16 residues. The chain's CDR3 is CASKGGLFPYNSPLHF. For the CDR3, the DNA is TGTGCCAGCAAGGGGGGATTATTCCCCTATAATTCACCCCTCCACTTT.

This clonotype has ten or more counts. The DNA for the CDR3 is TGTGCCAGCAGCCAAGGGCGGAAAGGTTTAGCTGGAAACACCATATATTTT. It translates to CASSQGRKGLAGNTIYF. The chain couples TRBV3-1 to TRBJ1-3; D is unresolved. In germline, CDR1 is LGHDT, CDR2 YNNKEL (reference sequence). V dropped 1 base and J dropped 2 bases, with 15 bases sitting between them. The CDR3 sequence is 17 residues long.

This clonotype was detected ten times or more. The chain combines TRBV27 with TRBJ1-2, with D uncertain. Germline CDR1 is MNHEY and CDR2 is SMNVEV (reference sequence). V lost 3 bases, J lost 2 bases, and 16 bases lay in between. The CDR3 spans 16 residues. The CDR3 region is CASSLRRGMENYGYTF. In DNA form, the CDR3 reads TGTGCCAGCAGTTTGAGAAGAGGCATGGAAAACTATGGCTACACCTTC.

This clonotype was observed many times. V and J are TRBV7-9 and TRBJ1-1; maybe TRBD1 (5 bases). CDR1 is SEHNR and CDR2 is FQNEAQ in the germline V gene (reference sequence). The CDR3 runs 19 residues. V was cut by 4 bases and J by 5 bases, with 29 bases left in between. The CDR3 DNA reads as TGTGCCAGCAGCTCAGATTTTATTAGAGGGACTACTTTTGGAACTGAAGCTTTCTTT. It encodes CASSSDFIRGTTFGTEAFF.

The chain employs TRBV10-2 and TRBJ2-2; TRBD2 agrees at 9 bases. The germline CDR1 and CDR2 sequences are WSHSY and SAAADI. The CDR3 is 15 residues long. Trimming removed 3 bases from V and 3 bases from J; junction bases left unmatched: 2. The DNA for the CDR3 is TGCGCCAGCAGTGATCTAGCGGGGTACACCGGGGAGCTGTTTTTT. It codes for CASSDLAGYTGELFF.

This clonotype was recorded a few times. The chain uses TRBV20-1 and TRBJ2-7; 8 nucleotides align to TRBD1. After removal of 3 bases from V and 6 bases from J, the junction contained 7 bases not matched to a gene. CDR1 DFQATT and CDR2 SNEGSKA come from the germline V gene (reference sequence). The CDR3 runs to 13 residues. CDR3 region: CSARSGGPSEQYF. Written as DNA, the CDR3 is TGCAGTGCTAGGTCAGGGGGCCCTAGCGAGCAGTACTTC.

This clonotype has a count of ten or more. The gene calls are TRBV15 and TRBJ2-5; D is undetermined. The CDR3 length is 15 residues. From germline, CDR1 is LNHNV and CDR2 YYDKDF (reference sequence). V dropped 4 bases and J dropped 6 bases, with 18 bases sitting between them. CDR3 loop: CATSTRLGGEKTQYF. In DNA, the CDR3 is TGTGCCACCAGCACTAGGCTCGGTGGCGAGAAGACCCAGTACTTC.

This clonotype occurred many times. The chain combines TRBV20-1 with TRBJ2-1, with D uncertain. Per the germline V gene, CDR1 is DFQATT and CDR2 is SNEGSKA (reference sequence). V was cut by 5 bases and J by 3 bases, with 17 bases left in between. CDR3 length: 15 amino acids. In nucleotides, the CDR3 is TGCAGTGCTCCCGAGACTCGACGAAACTACAATGAGCAGTTCTTC. Translation: CSAPETRRNYNEQFF.

The sample holds many counts of this clonotype. V is TRBV9 and J is TRBJ2-3; D is perhaps TRBD2 (6 bases). V was cut by 3 bases and J by 2 bases, with 16 bases left in between. This CDR3 has 16 residues. Germline V gives CDR1 SGDLS, CDR2 YYNGEE. The CDR3 coding sequence is TGTGCCAGCAGCGCGGCGACTAGTCGGGACACAGATACGCAGTATTTT. Amino acid sequence: CASSAATSRDTDTQYF.

Ten or more counts support this clonotype. The rearrangement joins TRBV18 to TRBJ1-1, with 8 positions matching TRBD1. The CDR3 has 16 amino acids. Unmatched junction bases numbered 6, after V lost 2 bases and J lost 1 base. Germline CDR1 and CDR2: KGHSH and LQKENI. The CDR3 loop reads CASSPVRGLGNTEAFF. The CDR3 DNA sequence: TGTGCCAGCTCACCAGTCAGGGGGCTAGGGAACACTGAAGCTTTCTTT.

This clonotype was picked up many times. The V gene is TRBV28, the J gene TRBJ1-1; D might be TRBD1 (5 bases). V was shortened by 2 bases and J by 0 bases, with 13 bases between the two germline ends. The germline V gene has CDR1 MDHEN and CDR2 SYDVKM. This CDR3 contains 16 residues. The CDR3 sequence is CASSLSGARLNTEAFF. CDR3 coding DNA: TGTGCCAGCAGTTTAAGTGGGGCCCGTCTGAACACTGAAGCTTTCTTT.